This TCR beta chain was sequenced during a study of shared clonotypes between healthy human individuals. Findings and caveats of the study: Non-shared clonotypes showed lower generation probabilities than clonotypes common to all four donors. It was observed that 5% to 6.5% of naive CD4 clonotypes were shared across several donors. Although depth was large, rarefaction showed that sequencing of the sorted subsets was incomplete.

Template for every sorted-subset replicate PCR totaled around 200 ng DNA, roughly 30,000 T cell genomes. Sequencing used immunoSEQ multiplex PCR; TCRdb keeps in-frame clones, though not all of them. Among about 2 million clones listed, about 95% were seen once. Germline V lookup: CDR1 SGHRS, CDR2 YFSETQ. Trimming removed 0 bases at V and 2 bases at J, with 9 bases between. The CDR3 is 14 residues long. With regard to this clone: Its antigen is undetermined.

The source of this sequence is a young man in good health. Material for sequencing was naive CD4+ T cells sorted from blood. Subset denoted: CD45RA+ positively selected. The V gene is TRBV5-1, the J gene TRBJ2-7; D remains unclear. The CDR3 coding sequence is TGCGCCAGCAGCTTGGGAGTGGCCACCTACGAGCAGTACTTC. This encodes CASSLGVATYEQYF.